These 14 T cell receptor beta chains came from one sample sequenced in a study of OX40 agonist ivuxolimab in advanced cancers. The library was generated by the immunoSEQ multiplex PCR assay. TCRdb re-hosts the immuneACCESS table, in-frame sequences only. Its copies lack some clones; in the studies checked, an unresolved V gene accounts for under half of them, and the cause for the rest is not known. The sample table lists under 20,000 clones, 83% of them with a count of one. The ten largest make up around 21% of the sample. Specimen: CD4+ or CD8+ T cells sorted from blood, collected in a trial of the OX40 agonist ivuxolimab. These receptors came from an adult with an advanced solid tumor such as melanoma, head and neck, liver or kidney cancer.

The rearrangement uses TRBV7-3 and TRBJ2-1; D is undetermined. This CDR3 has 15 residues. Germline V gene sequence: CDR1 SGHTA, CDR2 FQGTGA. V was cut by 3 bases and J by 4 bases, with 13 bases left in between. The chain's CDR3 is CASSLGLKFYNEQFF. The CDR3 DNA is TGTGCCAGCAGCTTGGGTCTTAAATTTTACAATGAGCAGTTCTTC.

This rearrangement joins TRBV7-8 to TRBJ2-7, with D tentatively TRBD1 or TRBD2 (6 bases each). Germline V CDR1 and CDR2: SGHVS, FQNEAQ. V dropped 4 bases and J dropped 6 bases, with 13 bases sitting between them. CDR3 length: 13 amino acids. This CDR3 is CASSYHGGLEQYF. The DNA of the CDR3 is TGTGCCAGCAGCTACCATGGGGGGCTCGAGCAGTACTTC.

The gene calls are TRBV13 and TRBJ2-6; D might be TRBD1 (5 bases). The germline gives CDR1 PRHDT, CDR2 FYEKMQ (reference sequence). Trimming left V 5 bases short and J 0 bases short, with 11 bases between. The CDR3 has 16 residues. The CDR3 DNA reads TGTGCCAGCAGCATTCTCCAGGGCTCTGGGGCCAACGTCCTGACTTTC. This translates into CASSILQGSGANVLTF.

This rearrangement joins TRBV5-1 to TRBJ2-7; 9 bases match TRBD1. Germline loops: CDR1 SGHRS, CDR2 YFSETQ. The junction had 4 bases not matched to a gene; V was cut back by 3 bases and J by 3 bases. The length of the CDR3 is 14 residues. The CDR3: CASSSGQGGYEQYF. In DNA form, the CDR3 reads TGCGCCAGCAGCTCGGGACAGGGCGGCTACGAGCAGTACTTC.

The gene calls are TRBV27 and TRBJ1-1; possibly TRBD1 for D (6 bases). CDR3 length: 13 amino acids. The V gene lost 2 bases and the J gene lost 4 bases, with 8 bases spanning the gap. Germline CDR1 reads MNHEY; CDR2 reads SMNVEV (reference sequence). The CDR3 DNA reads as TGTGCCAGCAGTTTAGCCAGGGGCACTGAAGCTTTCTTT. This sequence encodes CASSLARGTEAFF.

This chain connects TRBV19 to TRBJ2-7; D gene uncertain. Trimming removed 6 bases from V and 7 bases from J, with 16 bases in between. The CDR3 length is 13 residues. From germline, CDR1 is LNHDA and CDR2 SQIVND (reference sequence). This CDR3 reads CASSKDPLREQYF. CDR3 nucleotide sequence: TGTGCCAGTAGCAAAGACCCCCTTCGGGAGCAGTACTTC.

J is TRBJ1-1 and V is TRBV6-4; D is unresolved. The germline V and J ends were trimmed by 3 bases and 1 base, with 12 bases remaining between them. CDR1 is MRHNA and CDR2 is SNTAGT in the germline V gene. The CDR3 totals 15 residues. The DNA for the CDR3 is TGTGCCAGCAGTGAAGCGCCATTGGGGAACACTGAAGCTTTCTTT. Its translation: CASSEAPLGNTEAFF.

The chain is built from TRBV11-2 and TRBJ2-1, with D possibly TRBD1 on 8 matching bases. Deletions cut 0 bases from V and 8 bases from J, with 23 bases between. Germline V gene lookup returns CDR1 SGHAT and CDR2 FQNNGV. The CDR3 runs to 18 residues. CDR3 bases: TGTGCCAGCAGCTTAGACCCAACAGGGGGGGCGGAGGGTGATGAGCAGTTCTTC. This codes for CASSLDPTGGAEGDEQFF.

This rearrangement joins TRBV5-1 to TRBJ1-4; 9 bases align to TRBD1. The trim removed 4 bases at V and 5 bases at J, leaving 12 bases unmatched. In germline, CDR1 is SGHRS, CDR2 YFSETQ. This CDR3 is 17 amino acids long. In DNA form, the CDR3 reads TGCGCCAGCAGCCCGGAAGGGACAGGGAAGACCAATGAAAAACTGTTTTTT. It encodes CASSPEGTGKTNEKLFF.

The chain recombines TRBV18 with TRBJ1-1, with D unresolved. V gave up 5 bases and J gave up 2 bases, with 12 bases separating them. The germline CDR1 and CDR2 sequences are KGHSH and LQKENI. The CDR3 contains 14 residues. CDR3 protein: CASSVVGANTEAFF. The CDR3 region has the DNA TGTGCCAGCTCAGTCGTGGGAGCTAACACTGAAGCTTTCTTT. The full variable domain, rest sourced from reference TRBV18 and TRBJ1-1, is NAGVMQNPRHLVRRRGQEARLRCSPMKGHSHVYWYRQLPEEGLKFMVYLQKENIIDESGMPKERFSAEFPKEGPSILRIQQVVRGDSAAYFCASSVVGANTEAFFGQGTRLTVV.

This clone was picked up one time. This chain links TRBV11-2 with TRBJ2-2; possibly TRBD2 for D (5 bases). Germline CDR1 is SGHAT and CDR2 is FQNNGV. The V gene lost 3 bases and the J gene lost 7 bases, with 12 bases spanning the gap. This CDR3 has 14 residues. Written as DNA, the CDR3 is TGTGCCAGCAGCTTTGCCGGAGGTATCGGGGAGCTGTTTTTT. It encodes CASSFAGGIGELFF.

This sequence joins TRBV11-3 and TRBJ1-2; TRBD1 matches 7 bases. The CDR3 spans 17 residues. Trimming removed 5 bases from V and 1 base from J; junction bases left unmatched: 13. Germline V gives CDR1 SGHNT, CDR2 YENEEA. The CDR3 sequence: CASSARPGQYFNYGYTF. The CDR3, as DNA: TGTGCCAGCAGCGCAAGACCGGGACAGTACTTTAACTATGGCTACACCTTC.

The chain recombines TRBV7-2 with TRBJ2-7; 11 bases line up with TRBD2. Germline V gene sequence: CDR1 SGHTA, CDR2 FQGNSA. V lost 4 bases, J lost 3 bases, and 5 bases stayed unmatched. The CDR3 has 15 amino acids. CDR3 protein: CASSSGTSGFYEQYF. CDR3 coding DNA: TGTGCCAGCAGCTCCGGGACTAGCGGCTTCTACGAGCAGTACTTC.

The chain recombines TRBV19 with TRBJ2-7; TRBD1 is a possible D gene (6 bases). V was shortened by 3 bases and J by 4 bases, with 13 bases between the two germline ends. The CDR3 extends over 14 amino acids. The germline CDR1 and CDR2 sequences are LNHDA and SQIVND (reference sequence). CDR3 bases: TGTGCCAGTAGTATGGGGCAGGGGATATACGAGCAGTACTTC. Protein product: CASSMGQGIYEQYF.